This entry describes one TCR beta chain. This record belongs to a study of blood T cell repertoires in COVID-19. Study at large: COVID-19 samples, acute and convalescent, were from the United States, Italy and Spain. PBMCs, B-cell-depleted T cells, or T cells were the source of the cDNA or gDNA that made up the material.

The method was immunoSEQ multiplex PCR; TCRdb's version includes in-frame clones alone and lacks a portion of them. The sample consists of 65,000 to 75,000 clones, roughly 90% of them appearing once. V was shortened by 3 bases and J by 9 bases, with 15 bases between the two germline ends. CDR1 and CDR2 from the germline V gene are MGHDK and SYGVNS. The length of the CDR3 is 14 residues. The origin of this receptor is a man in his fifties or sixties with active COVID-19. This sequence joins TRBV25-1 and TRBJ1-3; no reliable D call. The source material was peripheral blood. CDR3 in amino acids: CASSDFKVTGTIYF. CDR3 nucleotide sequence: TGTGCCAGCAGTGATTTTAAGGTGACGGGCACCATATATTTT.